Following are 14 T cell receptor beta chains from one sample sequenced in a study of shared clonotypes between healthy human individuals. Data came from immunoSEQ multiplex PCR; TCRdb stores just in-frame clones and leaves some out. The table shows under 1,900,000 clones, with about 98.5% occurring only once. Sequenced sample: naive CD4+ T cells sorted from blood. Subset of the sample: CD45RA+ positively selected. Source of these receptors: a man between 25 and 39 years old in good health.

The chain uses TRBV29-1 and TRBJ1-1; D unresolved. The germline V gene encodes CDR1 SQVTM and CDR2 ANQGSEA. This CDR3 comprises 13 residues. Trimming pared 7 bases from V and 3 bases from J, leaving 15 bases between. This CDR3 reads CSAGPGAYTEAFF. In DNA, the CDR3 is TGCAGCGCCGGCCCGGGAGCGTACACTGAAGCTTTCTTT.

This clone was seen only once. The gene calls are TRBV28 and TRBJ2-2; 9 nucleotides agree with TRBD1. Germline V gene sequence: CDR1 MDHEN, CDR2 SYDVKM. This CDR3 region has 16 residues. The V and J ends lost 6 bases and 2 bases, in that order; junction bases with no gene match: 7. The CDR3 reads CASRPTGGINTGELFF. CDR3 nucleotide sequence: TGTGCCAGCAGACCCACAGGGGGCATAAACACCGGGGAGCTGTTTTTT.

This clone was recorded once. The CDR3 nucleotides are TGCAGCGGTGACAGGGGACCTGAAGCTTTCTTT. As protein: CSGDRGPEAFF. The rearrangement links TRBV29-1 to TRBJ1-1; 8 bases match TRBD1. J was trimmed by 6 bases and V by 7 bases; bases with no gene match: 4. The CDR3 covers 11 residues. Germline-derived CDR1 and CDR2 are SQVTM and ANQGSEA.

The rearrangement joins TRBV7-2 to TRBJ2-7, with a tentative D call TRBD2 (6 bases). V was clipped by 5 bases and J by 2 bases, with 22 bases between them. This CDR3 region has 17 residues. Germline lookup yields CDR1 SGHTA and CDR2 FQGNSA. CDR3 residues: CASSLPLMGGRPYEQYF. The CDR3 nucleotides read TGTGCCAGCAGCCTACCCCTGATGGGAGGACGGCCCTACGAGCAGTACTTC.

This clone was recorded once. The chain couples TRBV27 to TRBJ2-1, with 11 bases identical to TRBD2. CDR3 size: 13 residues. The trim removed 8 bases at V and 5 bases at J, leaving 2 bases unmatched. Germline V lookup: CDR1 MNHEY, CDR2 SMNVEV (reference sequence). The CDR3 loop reads CASGLAGHNEQFF. In DNA form, the CDR3 reads TGTGCCAGCGGACTAGCGGGTCACAATGAGCAGTTCTTC.

This clone occurred once. The chain links TRBV5-4 to TRBJ2-3; TRBD2 matches 8 bases. Trimming took 5 bases from V and 3 from J; bases not matched to a gene: 14. The CDR3 extends over 17 amino acids. Germline CDR1 is SGHNT and CDR2 is YYREEE (reference sequence). Here the CDR3 reads CASSSPSTGGPTDTQYF. CDR3 nucleotide sequence: TGTGCCAGCAGTTCTCCTTCCACGGGAGGGCCAACAGATACGCAGTATTTT.

The chain has TRBV18 and TRBJ1-2; 8 nucleotides match TRBD1. CDR1 is KGHSH, CDR2 LQKENI, per germline. V lost 2 bases, J lost 2 bases, and 7 bases stayed unmatched. The CDR3 runs to 16 residues. CDR3 coding DNA: TGTGCCAGCTCACCAAAACAGGGGGTACTAAACTATGGCTACACCTTC. Its translation is CASSPKQGVLNYGYTF.

This rearrangement joins TRBV6-6 to TRBJ1-5; TRBD1 agrees at 8 bases. V shed 7 bases and J 2 bases; nucleotides not matched to a gene: 4. This CDR3 has 14 amino acids. Germline CDR1 is MNHNY and CDR2 is SVGAGI (reference sequence). For the CDR3, the DNA is TGTGCCAGCACCCCGACAGGGGGCAATCAGCCCCAGCATTTT. Translated: CASTPTGGNQPQHF.

This clone was seen a single time. CDR3 loop: CASSLGPSVYNEQFF. CDR3 DNA: TGTGCCAGCAGCTTAGGCCCCTCGGTCTACAATGAGCAGTTCTTC. The V call is TRBV11-2, the J call TRBJ2-1, with D hard to call. V lost 1 base and J lost 3, with 10 bases in between. Germline CDR1 reads SGHAT; CDR2 reads FQNNGV. CDR3 length equals 15 residues.

The V call is TRBV6-1, the J call TRBJ1-4, with D perhaps TRBD1 (6 bases). From germline, CDR1 is MNHNS and CDR2 SASEGT. There are 14 residues in the CDR3. The V end lost 4 bases, the J end lost 7 bases, and 13 bases lay between the germline ends. The CDR3 loop reads CASSAPGHSEKLFF. As DNA, the CDR3 is TGTGCCAGCAGTGCACCGGGACACTCTGAAAAACTGTTTTTT.

This clone appeared once. The V call is TRBV7-8, the J call TRBJ2-7; D unclear. The CDR3 is made up of 15 amino acids. V was shortened by 3 bases and J by 0 bases, with 12 bases between the two germline ends. The germline V gene has CDR1 SGHVS and CDR2 FQNEAQ. In DNA, the CDR3 is TGTGCCAGCAGCTTGGCCCCTGCGAGCTCCTACGAGCAGTACTTC. Amino acid sequence: CASSLAPASSYEQYF. Together with reference TRBV7-8 and TRBJ2-7, the CDR3 gives the full variable domain: GAGVSQSPRYKVAKRGQDVALRCDPISGHVSLFWYQQALGQGPEFLTYFQNEAQLDKSGLPSDRFFAERPEGSVSTLKIQRTQQEDSAVYLCASSLAPASSYEQYFGPGTRLTVT.

The chain combines TRBV25-1 with TRBJ1-2; no clear D gene. CDR1 and CDR2 (germline): MGHDK, SYGVNS. Deletions cut 5 bases from V and 6 bases from J, with 10 bases between. The CDR3 consists of 12 residues. The CDR3 reads CASSWSDHGYTF. The DNA of the CDR3 is TGTGCCAGCAGTTGGTCAGACCATGGCTACACCTTC.

J is TRBJ2-3 and V is TRBV9, with unresolved D. V gave up 1 base and J gave up 3 bases, with 9 bases separating them. The CDR3 length is 14 residues. CDR1 SGDLS and CDR2 YYNGEE come from the germline V gene. The CDR3 reads CASSVSPVTDTQYF. DNA for the CDR3: TGTGCCAGCAGCGTAAGCCCAGTAACAGATACGCAGTATTTT.

The gene calls are TRBV5-1 and TRBJ2-1; 15 nucleotides align to TRBD2. This CDR3 contains 17 residues. Germline CDR1 and CDR2: SGHRS and YFSETQ. Trimming cost V 2 bases and J 3 bases; bases outside gene matches: 3. CDR3 loop: CASSFGLAGGYYNEQFF. The CDR3 nucleotides are TGCGCCAGCAGCTTCGGACTAGCGGGAGGGTACTACAATGAGCAGTTCTTC.